This T cell receptor beta chain was profiled in a study of lymphopenia after photon versus proton radiotherapy (dated by TCRdb to about 2019). With regard to the full study: In patients with gastrointestinal tumors who developed high-grade lymphopenia, the study compared the immunological effects of photon radiation therapy with those of proton radiation therapy. The 15 to 25 patients in the cohort had gastrointestinal tumors, were treated with either photon or proton therapy, and subsequently developed lymphopenia. The goal of the study was to describe how the two radiation modalities differ in their effects on the immune system. Overall study results and their limits: During treatment, patients who received photon therapy lost naive T cells and TCR diversity and gained effector/memory populations, whereas patients who received proton therapy remained relatively stable. Across the cohort, a larger post-nadir drop in TCR diversity was inversely correlated with overall survival time among patients who died. After the lymphocyte count nadir, oligoclonal expansion, especially of CD8+ Temra cells, was observed in photon-treated repertoires, and the drop in diversity was driven by this expansion. The authors looked at the survival association only in patients who died, and they framed better survival with proton therapy as a possibility rather than a demonstrated result.

To prepare the library, the immunoSEQ multiplex PCR assay was applied. Alongside multiparametric flow cytometry, deep sequencing of rearranged TCR beta loci was used to profile the T cell repertoires. TCRdb took over this immuneACCESS table, retaining in-frame rearrangements with V and J assigned. Such tables are incomplete; in checked studies, under half of the missing clones stem from an unresolved V gene, and the remainder is unexplained. The sample table contains 15,000 to 20,000 clones; only one count was recorded for around 85% of them. The biggest ten clones account for about 50% of the sample. The CDR3 sequence holds 15 residues, the cysteine and phenylalanine included. Only the CDR3 DNA stays, 45 bases, in frame from base 1. The germline V gene provides CDR1 SGHAT and CDR2 FQNNGV. Clipping removes 5 bases from V and 2 bases from J, with 4 as the unmatched junction base count. This clone came up once. Its antigen remains undetermined. The record has no base qualities; no much larger clone is one base away.

Recombination connected TRBV11-2 to TRBJ2-1; 9 bases in the junction line up with TRBD1. Sample: peripheral blood, taken from a patient treated with proton-based radiotherapy. This clonotype was obtained from an older woman with cholangiocarcinoma. Some clones in this sample may be carry-over from other donors' samples. The CDR3 corresponds to CASSRTGGAYNEQFF. The DNA sequence is given as TGTGCCAGCAGCCGTACAGGGGGCGCCTACAATGAGCAGTTCTTC.